This TCR beta chain came from a study of blood T cells in healthy people across ages (dated by TCRdb to between 2015 and 2016). Regarding the study in general: In model experiments, template switching captured about one uniquely barcoded TCR beta cDNA molecule for every two T cells. Four age groups were formed from the donors: young (average roughly 16 years), middle-aged (more than 35), aged (approximately 60) and long-lived (82). The study analyzed two additional independent replicas of 1 million unique cDNA reads from the same blood draw for two donors, one aged 18 to 30 and one aged 80 or older. The study measured age-related changes in TCR beta repertoire diversity using deep sequencing normalized with unique cDNA molecular identifiers. To avoid experimental bias, donors of different ages were spread randomly across the sequencing lanes. Overall study results and their limits: Conclusive comparison of naive and antigen-experienced compartments was prevented by the profiling of bulk unsorted PBMCs. Because donor CMV infection status was unknown, age-related changes in expanded clonotypes were potentially confounded. A strong correlation was found between observed TCR beta diversity and the percentage of naive T cells measured by flow cytometry. Total diversity estimates from one million sequenced T cells were considered lower bounds and underestimates. As age increased, observed TCR beta diversity per million T cells dropped in a roughly linear way, and a significant reduction was already evident by age about 36. Compared with the aged group, the long-lived group had more naive CD4+ T cells, fewer expanded clones and increased TCR diversity, a pattern suggesting age selection.

Donors were 39 systemically healthy Caucasian individuals from Russia aged roughly 6 to 90 years. Approximately 9.3 milliliters of peripheral blood were collected from each donor into EDTA-treated Vacutainer tubes. Ficoll-Paque density-gradient centrifugation was used to isolate PBMCs, with at least 6.5 million per sample. Trizol reagent was used to extract total RNA from the PBMCs, yielding at least 6 micrograms per sample. For every donor, an aliquot of PBMCs went through flow cytometry to measure the percentages of naive CD45RAhigh/CD27high T cells. This clonotype was found a few times. The specificity of this receptor is unknown. The input lacks base qualities; no much larger clone sits a single base away. Via the germline V gene, CDR1 is SQVTM and CDR2 ANQGSEA. The trim is 1 base for V and 5 bases for J, with a gap of 24 bases between the germline ends. From the cysteine through the phenylalanine, the CDR3 covers 18 amino acids. The CDR3 DNA has 54 bases and is translated from base 1.

The library was generated by 5' RACE. Instrument on record: Illumina HiSeq 2500. A second PCR of about 7 to 12 cycles was run with a J-beta primer mix and a sample-barcoded 5' primer. A unique molecular identifier was introduced onto each TCR beta cDNA molecule by a template-switch 5' adaptor carrying 12 random nucleotides. At least 3 million CDR3-containing paired-end reads were obtained from each sample. The Mint cDNA synthesis kit, primed by a TRBC-specific oligonucleotide, was used to synthesize first-strand cDNA from all RNA. All cDNA was treated with uracil-DNA glycosylase and then went through a first 18-cycle PCR with the universal primers M1SS and BC2_uni_R. As for how the authors treated the data: For normalization, 1 million high-quality reads were randomly selected from each sample, with every read carrying a distinct molecular identifier. Reads with shared molecular identifiers were discarded instead of being binned into consensus sequences. MiTCR, run with a Q25 quality threshold and the strictest error-elimination algorithm, handled CDR3 identification, clonotype clustering and error correction. A nonparametric unseen species model using Euler transformation provided a lower-bound estimate of total TCR beta diversity. Using fastp at Q25 and MiXCR, TCRdb reprocessed the public reads and kept productive beta chains. Duplicate CDR3 protein sequences are folded into a single record with the most common DNA and genes. What appears here as the V and J calls and clone size reflects TCRdb's work, not the paper's. This sample gives about 380,000 distinct CDR3 sequences in total; approximately 47% of them show up just once. Roughly 51% of the sample lies in the top ten.

This sequence was found in a man between 60 and 75 years old in good health. The sequenced material came from blood. Recombination linked TRBV29-1 to TRBJ2-1; there is no confident call for the D gene. The DNA is as follows: TGCAGCGTTGAAGGGGGAACGTTGCAGGCTCTCGGCAACAATGAGCAGTTCTTC. This codes for CSVEGGTLQALGNNEQFF.